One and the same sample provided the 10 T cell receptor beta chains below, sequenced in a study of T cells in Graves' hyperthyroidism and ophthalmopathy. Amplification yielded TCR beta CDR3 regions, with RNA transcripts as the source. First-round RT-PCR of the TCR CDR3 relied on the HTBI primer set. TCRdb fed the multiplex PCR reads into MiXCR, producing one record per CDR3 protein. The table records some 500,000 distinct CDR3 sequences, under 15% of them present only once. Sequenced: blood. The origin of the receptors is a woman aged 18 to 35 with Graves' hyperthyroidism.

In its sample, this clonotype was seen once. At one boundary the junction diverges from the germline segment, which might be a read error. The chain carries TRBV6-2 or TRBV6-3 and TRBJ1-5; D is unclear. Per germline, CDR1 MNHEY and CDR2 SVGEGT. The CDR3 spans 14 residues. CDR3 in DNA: TGTGCCAGCAGTTACTCCGTCGAAGATCAGCCCCAGCACTTT. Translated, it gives CASSYSVEDQPQHF.

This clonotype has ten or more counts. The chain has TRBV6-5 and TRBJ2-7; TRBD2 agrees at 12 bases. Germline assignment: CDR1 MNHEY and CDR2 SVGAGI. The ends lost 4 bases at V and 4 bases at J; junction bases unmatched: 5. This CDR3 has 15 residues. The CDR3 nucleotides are TGTGCCAGCAGTTCGACTAGCGGGAGAAGGTACGAGCAGTACTTC. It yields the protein CASSSTSGRRYEQYF.

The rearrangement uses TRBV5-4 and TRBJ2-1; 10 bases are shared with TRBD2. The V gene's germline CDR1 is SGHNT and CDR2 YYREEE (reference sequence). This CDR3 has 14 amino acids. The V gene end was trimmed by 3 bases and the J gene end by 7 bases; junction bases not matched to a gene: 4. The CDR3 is CASSSEREGNEQFF. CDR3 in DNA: TGTGCCAGCAGCTCGGAGCGGGAGGGGAATGAGCAGTTCTTC. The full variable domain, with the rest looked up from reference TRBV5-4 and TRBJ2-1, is ETGVTQSPTHLIKTRGQQVTLRCSSQSGHNTVSWYQQALGQGPQFIFQYYREEENGRGNFPPRFSGLQFPNYSSELNVNALELDDSALYLCASSSEREGNEQFFGPGTRLTVL.

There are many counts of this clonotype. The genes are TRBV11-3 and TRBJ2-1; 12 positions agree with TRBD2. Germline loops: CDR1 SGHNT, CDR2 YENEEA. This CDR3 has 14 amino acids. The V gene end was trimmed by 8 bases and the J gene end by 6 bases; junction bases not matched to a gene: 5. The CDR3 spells CASGKLAGGNEQFF. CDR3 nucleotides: TGTGCCAGCGGCAAACTAGCGGGAGGCAATGAGCAGTTCTTC.

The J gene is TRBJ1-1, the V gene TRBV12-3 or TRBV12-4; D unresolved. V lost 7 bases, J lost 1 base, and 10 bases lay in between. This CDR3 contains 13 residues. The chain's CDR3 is CASTNIANTEAFF. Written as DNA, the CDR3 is TGTGCCAGCACCAACATCGCGAACACTGAAGCTTTCTTT.

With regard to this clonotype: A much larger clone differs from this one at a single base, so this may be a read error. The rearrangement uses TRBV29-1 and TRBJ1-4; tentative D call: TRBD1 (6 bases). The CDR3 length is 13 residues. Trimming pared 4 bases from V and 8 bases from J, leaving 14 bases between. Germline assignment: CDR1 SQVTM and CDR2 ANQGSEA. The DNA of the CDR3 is TGCAGCGTTGTGGTGGGGGCGAGGGAAAAACTGTTTTTT. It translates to CSVVVGAREKLFF.

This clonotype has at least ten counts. The CDR3 DNA follows: TGTGCCAGCAGCTCCTGGACTCGCCACTATGATAATGAGCAGTTCTTC. Its translation: CASSSWTRHYDNEQFF. This chain connects TRBV11-1 to TRBJ2-1; perhaps TRBD2 as D (5 bases). Trimming took 4 bases from V and 7 from J, leaving 20 bases between them. The V gene's germline CDR1 is SGHAT and CDR2 FQDESV (reference sequence). The CDR3 has 16 amino acids. Full variable domain (remainder filled in from reference TRBV11-1 and TRBJ2-1): EAEVAQSPRYKITEKSQAVAFWCDPISGHATLYWYRQILGQGPELLVQFQDESVVDDSQLPKDRFSAERLKGVDSTLKIQPAELGDSAMYLCASSSWTRHYDNEQFFGPGTRLTVL.

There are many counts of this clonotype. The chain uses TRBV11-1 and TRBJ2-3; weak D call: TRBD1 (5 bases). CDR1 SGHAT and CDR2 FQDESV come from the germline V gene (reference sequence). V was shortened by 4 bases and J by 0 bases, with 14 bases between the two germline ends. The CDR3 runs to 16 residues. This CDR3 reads CASSSDRLSSTDTQYF. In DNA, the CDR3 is TGTGCCAGCAGCTCCGACAGACTTAGTAGCACAGATACGCAGTATTTT.

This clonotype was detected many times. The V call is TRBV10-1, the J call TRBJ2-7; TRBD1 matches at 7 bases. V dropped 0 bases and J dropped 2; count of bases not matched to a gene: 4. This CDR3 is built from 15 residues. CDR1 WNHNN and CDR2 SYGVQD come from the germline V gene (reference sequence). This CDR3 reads CASSESEGATYEQYF. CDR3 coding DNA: TGCGCCAGCAGTGAGTCCGAGGGGGCTACCTACGAGCAGTACTTC.

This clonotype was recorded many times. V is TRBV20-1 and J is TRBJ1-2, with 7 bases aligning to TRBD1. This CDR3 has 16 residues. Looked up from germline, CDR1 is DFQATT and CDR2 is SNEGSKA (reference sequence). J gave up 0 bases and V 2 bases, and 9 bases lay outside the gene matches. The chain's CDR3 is CSARTDRTGPNYGYTF. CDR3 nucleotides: TGCAGTGCTAGAACCGATCGGACAGGTCCTAACTATGGCTACACCTTC.